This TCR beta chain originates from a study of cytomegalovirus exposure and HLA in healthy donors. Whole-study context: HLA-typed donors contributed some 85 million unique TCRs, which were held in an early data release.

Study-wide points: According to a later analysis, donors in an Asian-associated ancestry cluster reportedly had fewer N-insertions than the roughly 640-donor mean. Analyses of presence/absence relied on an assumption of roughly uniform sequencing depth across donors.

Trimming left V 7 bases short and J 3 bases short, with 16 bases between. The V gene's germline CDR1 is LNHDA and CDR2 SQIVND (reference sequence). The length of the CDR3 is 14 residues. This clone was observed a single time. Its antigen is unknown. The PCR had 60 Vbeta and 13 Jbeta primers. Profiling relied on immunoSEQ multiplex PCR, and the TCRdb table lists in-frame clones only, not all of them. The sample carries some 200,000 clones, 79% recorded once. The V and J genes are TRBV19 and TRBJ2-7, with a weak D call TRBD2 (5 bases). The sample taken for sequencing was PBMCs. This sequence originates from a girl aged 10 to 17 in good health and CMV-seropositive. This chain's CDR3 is CASTPEGWIYEQYF. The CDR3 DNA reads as TGTGCCAGTACTCCCGAGGGATGGATCTACGAGCAGTACTTC.